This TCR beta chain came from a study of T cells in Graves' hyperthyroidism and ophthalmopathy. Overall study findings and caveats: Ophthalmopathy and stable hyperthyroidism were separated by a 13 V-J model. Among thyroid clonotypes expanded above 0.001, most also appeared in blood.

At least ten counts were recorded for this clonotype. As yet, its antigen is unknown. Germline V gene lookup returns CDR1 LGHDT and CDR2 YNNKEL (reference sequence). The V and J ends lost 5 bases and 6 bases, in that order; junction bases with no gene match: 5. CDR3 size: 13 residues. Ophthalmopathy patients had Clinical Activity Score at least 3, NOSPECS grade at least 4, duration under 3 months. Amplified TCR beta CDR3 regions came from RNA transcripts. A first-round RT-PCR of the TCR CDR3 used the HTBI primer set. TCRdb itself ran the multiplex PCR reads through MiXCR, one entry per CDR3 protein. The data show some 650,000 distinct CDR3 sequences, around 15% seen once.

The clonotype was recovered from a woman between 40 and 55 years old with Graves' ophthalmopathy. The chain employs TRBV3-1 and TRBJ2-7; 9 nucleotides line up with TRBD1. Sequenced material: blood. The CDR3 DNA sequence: TGTGCCAGCAGCAAGGGACAGGGCGGCGAGCAGTACTTC. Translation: CASSKGQGGEQYF.